The rows below give T cell receptor beta chains drawn from one sample of a study of blood T cell repertoires in COVID-19. Produced via immunoSEQ multiplex PCR; TCRdb's table is partial and in-frame only. The repertoire holds some 270,000 clones, 70% to 90% seen once, with 9.5% to 11% in the top ten. The specimen sequenced was peripheral blood. These receptors all come from a woman aged 70-85 years with acute or convalescent COVID-19. Each CDR3 is given with its conserved first and last residue. The D gene is left open where the match is weak. Part of the rows lack a size; the others show once, few, many or a class for expanded clones.

D gene,clone size,V gene,J gene,CDR3 protein,CDR3 DNA
NA,NA,TRBV3-1/TRBV3-2,TRBJ1-2,CASSQDPAGSRLGYTF,TGTGCCAGCAGCCAAGATCCTGCGGGCAGCCGATTAGGCTACACCTTC
NA,NA,TRBV28,TRBJ2-3,CASTPSGDTQYF,TGTGCCAGCACCCCTAGTGGCGATACGCAGTATTTT
TRBD1,NA,TRBV30,TRBJ1-6,CAWSGQGQNSPLHF,TGTGCCTGGAGTGGACAGGGTCAGAATTCACCCCTCCACTTT
TRBD1,few,TRBV3-1/TRBV3-2,TRBJ1-3,CATSRGLTGNTIYF,TGTGCCACCTCCAGGGGGCTAACTGGAAACACCATATATTTT
NA,many,TRBV12-3/TRBV12-4,TRBJ1-1,CASSPGNTEAFF,TGTGCCAGCAGCCCGGGGAACACTGAAGCTTTCTTT
NA,NA,TRBV24-1,TRBJ2-3,CATSDSRGADTQYF,TGTGCCACCAGTGACTCCAGGGGGGCAGATACGCAGTATTTT
TRBD1,NA,TRBV6-1,TRBJ1-2,CASSEADREGGGYTF,TGTGCCAGCAGTGAAGCGGACAGGGAGGGTGGTGGCTACACCTTC
NA,NA,TRBV24-1,TRBJ2-3,CATKAAASTDTQYF,TGTGCCACCAAAGCGGCAGCCAGCACAGATACGCAGTATTTT
TRBD1,NA,TRBV12-3/TRBV12-4,TRBJ2-1,CASRGQGLNEQFF,TGTGCCAGCCGTGGACAGGGCCTCAATGAGCAGTTCTTC
TRBD1,NA,TRBV11-2,TRBJ1-2,CASSAGQPTYGYTF,TGTGCCAGCAGCGCGGGACAGCCTACATATGGCTACACCTTC
TRBD2,NA,TRBV12-3/TRBV12-4,TRBJ2-7,CASSGGSGGEQYF,TGTGCCAGCAGTGGGGGCAGCGGGGGCGAGCAGTACTTC
TRBD1,NA,TRBV14,TRBJ2-4,CASSLQGSHIQYF,TGTGCCAGCAGCTTACAGGGGTCGCACATTCAGTACTTC
TRBD2,NA,TRBV20-1,TRBJ2-1,CSARAAGGQFF,TGCAGTGCTAGAGCAGCGGGGGGGCAGTTCTTC